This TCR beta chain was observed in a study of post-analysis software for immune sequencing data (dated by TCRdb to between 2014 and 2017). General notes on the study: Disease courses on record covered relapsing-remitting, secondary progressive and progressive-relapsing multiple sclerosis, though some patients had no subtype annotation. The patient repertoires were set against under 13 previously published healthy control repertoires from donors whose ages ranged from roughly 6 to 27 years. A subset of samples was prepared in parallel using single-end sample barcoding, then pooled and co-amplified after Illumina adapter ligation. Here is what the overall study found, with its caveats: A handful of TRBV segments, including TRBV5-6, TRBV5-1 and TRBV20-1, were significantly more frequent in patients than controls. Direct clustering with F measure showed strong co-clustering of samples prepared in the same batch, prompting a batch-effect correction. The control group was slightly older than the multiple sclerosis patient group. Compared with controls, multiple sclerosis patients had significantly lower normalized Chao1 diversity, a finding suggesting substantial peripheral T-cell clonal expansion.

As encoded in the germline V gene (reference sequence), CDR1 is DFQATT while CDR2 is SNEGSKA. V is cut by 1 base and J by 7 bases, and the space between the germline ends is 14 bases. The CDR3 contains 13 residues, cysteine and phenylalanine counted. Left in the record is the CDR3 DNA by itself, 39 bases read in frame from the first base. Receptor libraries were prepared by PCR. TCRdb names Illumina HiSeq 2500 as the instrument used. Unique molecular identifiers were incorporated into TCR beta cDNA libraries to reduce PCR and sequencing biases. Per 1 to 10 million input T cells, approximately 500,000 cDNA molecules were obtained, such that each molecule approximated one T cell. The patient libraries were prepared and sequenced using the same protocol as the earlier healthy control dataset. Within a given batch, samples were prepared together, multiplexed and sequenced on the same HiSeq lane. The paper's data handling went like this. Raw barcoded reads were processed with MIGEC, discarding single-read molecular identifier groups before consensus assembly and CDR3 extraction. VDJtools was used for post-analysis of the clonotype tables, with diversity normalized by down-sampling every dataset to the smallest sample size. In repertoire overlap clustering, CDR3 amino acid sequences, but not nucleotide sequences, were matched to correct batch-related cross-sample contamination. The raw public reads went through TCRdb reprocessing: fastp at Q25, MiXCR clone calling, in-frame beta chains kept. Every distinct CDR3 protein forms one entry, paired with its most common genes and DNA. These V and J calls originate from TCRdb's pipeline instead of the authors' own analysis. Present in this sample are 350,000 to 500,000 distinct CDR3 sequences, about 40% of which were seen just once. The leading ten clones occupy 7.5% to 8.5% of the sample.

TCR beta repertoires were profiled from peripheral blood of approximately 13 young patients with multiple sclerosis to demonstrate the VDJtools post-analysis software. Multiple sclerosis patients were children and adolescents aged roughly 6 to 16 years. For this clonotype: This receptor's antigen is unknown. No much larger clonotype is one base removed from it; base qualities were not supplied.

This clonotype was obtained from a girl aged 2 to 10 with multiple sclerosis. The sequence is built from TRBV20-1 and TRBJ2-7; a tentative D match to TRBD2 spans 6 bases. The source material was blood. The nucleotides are TGCAGTGCTAGAGTCCGGAGGGTGGGGGAGCAGTACTTC. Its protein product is CSARVRRVGEQYF.